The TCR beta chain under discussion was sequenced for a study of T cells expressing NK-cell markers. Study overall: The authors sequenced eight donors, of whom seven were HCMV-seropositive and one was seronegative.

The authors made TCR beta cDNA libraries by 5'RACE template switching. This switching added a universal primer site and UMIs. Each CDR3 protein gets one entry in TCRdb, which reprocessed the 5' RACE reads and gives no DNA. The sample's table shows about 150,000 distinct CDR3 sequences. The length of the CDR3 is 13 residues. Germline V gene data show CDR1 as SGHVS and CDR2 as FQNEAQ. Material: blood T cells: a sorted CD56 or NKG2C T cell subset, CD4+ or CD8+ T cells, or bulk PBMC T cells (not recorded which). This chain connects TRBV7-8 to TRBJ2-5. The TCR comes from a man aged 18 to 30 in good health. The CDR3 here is CASSSVVRETQYF.